Presented here are 8 T cell receptor beta chains from one specimen sequenced in a study of blood T cell repertoires in COVID-19. Some clones are missing from TCRdb's copy, which holds only in-frame ones; the method was immunoSEQ multiplex PCR. The table includes about 300,000 clones, around 90% detected once. Sequences were obtained from peripheral blood. The origin of the receptors is a woman aged 45-65 years with COVID-19, enrolled during active disease.

A word on this clone: The same CDR3 arises from other DNA sequences in this sample as well. The chain links TRBV3-1 (or the pseudogene TRBV3-2) to TRBJ2-5; D perhaps matches TRBD1 (6 bases). Germline-derived CDR1 and CDR2 are LGHDT and YNNKEL (reference sequence). Trimming stripped 3 bases from V and 5 bases from J, with 19 bases between. The CDR3 sequence is 16 residues long. DNA for the CDR3: TGTGCCAGCAGCCAGTCGGCTTCCTCGAGGGGGGAGACCCAGTACTTC. Encoded protein: CASSQSASSRGETQYF.

As DNA, the CDR3 is TGTGCCAGCAGCCCGGGACATCTAAGCACAGATACGCAGTATTTT. Amino acids: CASSPGHLSTDTQYF. This chain joins TRBV5-4 and TRBJ2-3, with D possibly being TRBD1 (6 bases). The V end was cut by 4 bases, the J end by 0 bases, with 12 bases between. CDR1 SGHNT and CDR2 YYREEE come from the germline V gene (reference sequence). This CDR3 is built from 15 residues.

The chain has TRBV7-9 and TRBJ2-1, with D uncertain. Germline V gene data show CDR1 as SEHNR and CDR2 as FQNEAQ (reference sequence). The CDR3 is made up of 13 amino acids. V lost 5 bases to trimming and J lost 6 bases, with 11 bases between them. The CDR3 loop is CASSKPRVNEQFF. The CDR3 DNA follows: TGTGCCAGCAGCAAGCCGCGCGTCAATGAGCAGTTCTTC.

J is TRBJ2-3 and V is TRBV14; D is possibly TRBD2 (5 bases). The germline gives CDR1 SGHDN, CDR2 FVKESK. This CDR3 has 16 residues. The V end was cut by 7 bases, the J end by 2 bases, with 19 bases between. The CDR3 nucleotides read TGTGCCAGCACCCCTCTTAGAGGTGGACTCACAGATACGCAGTATTTT. Translating gives CASTPLRGGLTDTQYF.

The V gene is TRBV3-1 (or the pseudogene TRBV3-2), the J gene TRBJ2-5, with 8 bases matching TRBD2. Germline V lookup: CDR1 LGHDT, CDR2 YNNKEL (reference sequence). J was trimmed by 5 bases and V by 1 base; bases with no gene match: 18. The CDR3 runs 19 residues. Here the CDR3 reads CASSQVSRGAGTRKETQYF. As DNA, the CDR3 is TGTGCCAGCAGCCAAGTTAGCAGGGGAGCCGGGACTAGAAAGGAGACCCAGTACTTC.

This chain links TRBV12-5 with TRBJ2-5; 13 bases line up with TRBD2. The CDR3 has 16 residues. From germline, CDR1 is LGHNT and CDR2 FRNRAP. The V and J ends lost 5 bases and 6 bases, in that order; junction bases with no gene match: 9. CDR3 sequence reads: CASGPGTSGMAKTQYF. The CDR3 DNA follows: TGTGCTAGTGGTCCGGGGACTAGCGGGATGGCCAAGACCCAGTACTTC.

The chain has TRBV25-1 and TRBJ2-1; TRBD2 agrees at 8 bases. Trimming at V came to 3 bases and at J to 4 bases, leaving 2 bases not matched to a gene. CDR1 and CDR2 (germline): MGHDK, SYGVNS. CDR3 length: 14 residues. The CDR3 reads CASSDLAGYNEQFF. CDR3 coding DNA: TGTGCCAGCAGTGACCTAGCGGGTTACAATGAGCAGTTCTTC.

The chain uses TRBV27 and TRBJ1-1; TRBD1 matches 9 bases. From germline, CDR1 is MNHEY and CDR2 SMNVEV (reference sequence). This CDR3 has 14 amino acids. Unmatched junction bases numbered 8, after V lost 7 bases and J lost 5 bases. The CDR3 region is CASTQPGTGTEAFF. The CDR3 DNA is TGTGCCAGCACCCAACCCGGGACAGGGACTGAAGCTTTCTTT.